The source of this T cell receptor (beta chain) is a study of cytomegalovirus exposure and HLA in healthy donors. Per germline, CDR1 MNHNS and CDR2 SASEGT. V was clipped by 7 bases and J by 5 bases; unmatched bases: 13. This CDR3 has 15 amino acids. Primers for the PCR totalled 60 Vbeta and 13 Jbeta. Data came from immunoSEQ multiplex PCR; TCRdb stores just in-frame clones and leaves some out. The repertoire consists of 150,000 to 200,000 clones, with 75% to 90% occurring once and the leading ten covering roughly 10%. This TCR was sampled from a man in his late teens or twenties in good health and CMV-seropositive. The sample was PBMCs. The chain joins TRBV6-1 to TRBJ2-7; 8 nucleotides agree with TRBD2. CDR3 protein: CASTAKGLAGDEQYF. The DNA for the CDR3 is TGTGCCAGCACCGCAAAAGGACTAGCCGGGGACGAGCAGTACTTC.